Below, 8 T cell receptor beta chains from the same sample are listed, as sequenced in a study of cytomegalovirus exposure and HLA in healthy donors. 13 Jbeta primers and 60 Vbeta primers were used for the PCR. Measured with immunoSEQ multiplex PCR; TCRdb has only the in-frame clones, and not every one. Among some 100,000 clones listed, just under 75% were seen once. The sequenced sample consisted of PBMCs. All receptors come from a human donor in good health.

This chain links TRBV11-2 with TRBJ1-1; unclear D gene. The CDR3 contains 12 residues. The germline gives CDR1 SGHAT, CDR2 FQNNGV. Deletions cut 5 bases from V and 11 bases from J, with 15 bases between. Here the CDR3 DNA reads TGTGCCAGCAGCCAGACTCAGAATAGGGCTTTCTTT. This sequence encodes CASSQTQNRAFF. Drawing the rest from reference TRBV11-2 and TRBJ1-1, the complete variable domain is EAGVAQSPRYKIIEKRQSVAFWCNPISGHATLYWYQQILGQGPKLLIQFQNNGVVDDSQLPKDRFSAERLKGVDSTLKIQPAKLEDSAVYLCASSQTQNRAFFGQGTRLTVV.

V and J are TRBV5-4 and TRBJ1-4; TRBD1 aligns across 7 bases. Germline V gene lookup returns CDR1 SGHNT and CDR2 YYREEE (reference sequence). CDR3 size: 17 residues. V gave up 0 bases and J gave up 0 bases; unmatched junction bases: 5. CDR3 loop: CASSLGQGPATNEKLFF. Written as DNA, the CDR3 is TGTGCCAGCAGCTTGGGACAGGGACCTGCAACTAATGAAAAACTGTTTTTT.

The rearrangement uses TRBV7-2 and TRBJ1-2; D possibly corresponds to TRBD1 (5 bases). V lost 5 bases, J lost 3 bases, and 13 bases lay in between. The CDR3 loop spans 14 amino acids. The V gene's germline CDR1 is SGHTA and CDR2 FQGNSA. The CDR3 region is CASSQILRDYGYTF. The CDR3 nucleotides are TGTGCCAGCAGCCAGATACTCAGGGACTATGGCTACACCTTC.

This rearrangement joins TRBV5-1 to TRBJ2-5; 7 nucleotides agree with TRBD1. The CDR3 extends over 13 amino acids. The V gene's germline CDR1 is SGHRS and CDR2 YFSETQ. Unmatched junction bases numbered 3, after V lost 2 bases and J lost 5 bases. DNA for the CDR3: TGCGCCAGCAGCTTACAGGGGCAGGAGACCCAGTACTTC. Its translation: CASSLQGQETQYF.

A single count supports this clone. This rearrangement joins TRBV29-1 to TRBJ2-1; 8 bases agree with TRBD2. The V and J ends lost 4 bases and 0 bases, in that order; junction bases with no gene match: 11. This CDR3 contains 17 residues. CDR1 is SQVTM and CDR2 is ANQGSEA in the germline V gene. CDR3 amino acids: CSVVLLAGRSSYNEQFF. CDR3 coding DNA: TGCAGCGTTGTTCTGCTAGCGGGCCGAAGCTCCTACAATGAGCAGTTCTTC.

A single count supports this clone. V usage is TRBV28 and J usage is TRBJ1-2; 7 bases match TRBD1. The CDR3 is 13 residues long. Germline lookup yields CDR1 MDHEN and CDR2 SYDVKM. V shed 3 bases and J 7 bases; nucleotides not matched to a gene: 5. Here the CDR3 reads CASSLEGARGYTF. In DNA, the CDR3 is TGTGCCAGCAGTTTGGAGGGGGCCCGTGGCTACACCTTC.

CDR3 sequence reads: CASSLIHRSGANVLTF. The CDR3 region has the DNA TGTGCCAGCAGCTTGATACACCGCTCTGGGGCCAACGTCCTGACTTTC. The gene calls are TRBV5-4 and TRBJ2-6; D gene unclear. The V gene lost 1 base and the J gene lost 0 bases, with 8 bases spanning the gap. Germline CDR1 reads SGHNT; CDR2 reads YYREEE (reference sequence). The CDR3 sequence is 16 residues long.

This clone was counted a single time. The chain is built from TRBV2 and TRBJ2-1, with 10 positions matching TRBD2. The CDR3 covers 13 residues. V lost 5 bases, J lost 9 bases, and 4 bases stayed unmatched. Germline-derived CDR1 and CDR2 are SNHLY and FYNNEI. The CDR3 reads CASSRTSGGEQFF. CDR3 in DNA: TGTGCCAGCAGTCGGACTAGCGGCGGTGAGCAGTTCTTC.